Given below is one T cell receptor beta chain in context. The sample is drawn from a study of T-cell reconstitution after alpha-beta-depleted transplantation in children. Construction of the TCRbeta library involved unique molecular identifiers. TCRdb recomputed calls from the PCR reads with MiXCR, one row per CDR3 protein. The sample consists of a few hundred thousand distinct CDR3 sequences, more than 10% of them appearing once. V shed 2 bases, J shed 9 bases, and the junction held 9 bases outside the gene matches. Germline CDR1 is SSHAT and CDR2 is FNYEAQ (reference sequence). The CDR3 consists of 15 residues.

The receptor was isolated from a human donor who donated a stem cell graft to a child with Fanconi anemia. The chain links TRBV7-7 to TRBJ2-1; 8 bases align to TRBD1. Sample: PBMCs, taken from the stem cell graft. The CDR3 here is CASSLSGQGASEQFF. CDR3 in DNA: TGTGCCAGCAGCTTAAGTGGTCAGGGGGCGAGTGAGCAGTTCTTC.